This T cell receptor (beta chain) was retrieved from a study of blood T cell repertoires in COVID-19. Study-level background: Samples came from the United States, Italy and Spain, spanning acute and convalescent COVID-19. Sources were T cells, B-cell-depleted T cells, or PBMCs; the material itself was cDNA or gDNA.

Authors' analysis steps: Amplification with reference gene primers provided the estimates of nucleated cell counts. TCRdb keeps only in-frame clones here, not all; method: immunoSEQ multiplex PCR. The V and J calls and clone size were taken over from that table, and D and trimming were inferred from the DNA. The data hold tens of thousands of clones, with roughly 80% observed a single time. The V and J ends lost 5 bases and 3 bases respectively, with 19 bases between them. Germline V CDR1 and CDR2: LGHDT, YNNKEL (reference sequence). This CDR3 comprises 16 residues. The sequenced material came from peripheral blood. This receptor was taken from a man in his fifties with acute or convalescent COVID-19. V gene TRBV3-1 (or the pseudogene TRBV3-2) combines with J gene TRBJ1-1; D is unclear. The CDR3 is CASSVDSYQSYTEAFF. CDR3 nucleotide sequence: TGTGCCAGCAGCGTAGATTCCTACCAATCTTACACTGAAGCTTTCTTT.